In its sample, the clone carrying this T cell receptor (beta chain) was seen once. Its antigen is unidentified. Across several immunoSEQ plates, the genomic DNA of each subset was split evenly. The protocol was immunoSEQ multiplex PCR, while the TCRdb copy is restricted to in-frame clones and leaves out a portion. The repertoire includes 2 million to 2.5 million clones, 85% to 95% of them detected once, and 0.35% to 0.45% sits in the top ten. The data belong to a study of shared clonotypes between healthy human individuals. Background on the study: Each donor's CD8 memory used one plate, CD8 naive two, each CD4 subset three. Study-level points and caveats: Shared clonotypes: approximately 5.3% naive CD4, under 4% naive CD8, about 2.5% memory CD4, under 0.5% memory CD8.

Trimming removed 0 bases from V and 2 bases from J, with 14 bases in between. The germline V gene encodes CDR1 MGHRA and CDR2 YSYEKL. The CDR3 runs to 17 residues. This rearrangement joins TRBV4-1 to TRBJ2-1, with D possibly matching TRBD1 (5 bases). This TCR derives from a young man in good health. Some clones in this sample may be carry-over from other donors' samples. The sequencing sample was made of naive CD4+ T cells from PBMCs. Subset given: CD45RA+ positively selected. The CDR3 region is CASSQDTGTGPYNEQFF. CDR3 sequence (DNA): TGCGCCAGCAGCCAAGATACAGGAACGGGCCCCTACAATGAGCAGTTCTTC.